This TCR beta chain was identified during a study of cytomegalovirus exposure and HLA in healthy donors. Notes on the study in general: The study put some 160 TCR beta chains on its list as cytomegalovirus-associated. HLA alleles showed associations with around 15,000 TCR beta sequences in a later analysis, at a 0.05 false discovery rate. Cytomegalovirus status was reportedly diagnosed by the classifier with high sensitivity and specificity. Presence/absence analyses supposed approximately even sequencing depth among donors.

On this clone: Its antigen is currently unknown.

This CDR3 has 15 residues. Germline CDR1 reads LNHNV; CDR2 reads YYDKDF (reference sequence). The V end was cut by 0 bases, the J end by 6 bases, with 11 bases between. Primers for the PCR totalled 60 Vbeta and 13 Jbeta. Only in-frame clones appear in the TCRdb table, and some are missing; sequencing was by immunoSEQ multiplex PCR. The data contain some 190,000 clones, roughly 80% of them seen just once; the ten biggest clones take up less than 1.5%. The rearrangement uses TRBV15 and TRBJ1-4; the D is unclear. This TCR was recovered from a girl aged 10 to 17 in good health and CMV-seropositive. Sequenced: PBMCs. Here the CDR3 reads CATSRDRPGDEKLFF. The CDR3 DNA sequence: TGTGCCACCAGCAGAGATCGTCCCGGGGATGAAAAACTGTTTTTT.